The text below deals with one T cell receptor (beta chain). Antigen: not known. This entry belongs to a study of liver allograft versus peripheral blood T cells. Study overall: Recipients' peripheral blood served as the comparator for T cell receptor repertoires in transplanted livers. Whole-study findings and limits: There were reportedly differences between T cell receptor repertoires inside liver allografts and those in peripheral blood.

One entry per CDR3 protein results from TCRdb running MiXCR on the reads. The data show fewer than 15,000 distinct CDR3 sequences, with 18% seen just once and about 12% held by the top ten. V lost 6 bases, J lost 2 bases, and 17 bases lay in between. CDR1 and CDR2 (germline): MNHEY, SMNVEV (reference sequence). The CDR3 has 15 residues. The chain employs TRBV27 and TRBJ2-7; D not resolved. The sequence was collected from a human patient who had a liver transplant. Some T cells may originate from the graft donor. CDR3 DNA: TGTGCCAGCAGCTCCTCACGTCATGGAGCCTACGAGCAGTACTTC. Translated: CASSSSRHGAYEQYF.